The rows below give T cell receptor beta chains drawn from one sample of a study of T cell changes during pregnancy in multiple sclerosis. Profiling relied on immunoSEQ multiplex PCR, and the TCRdb table lists in-frame clones only, not all of them. Of 58,000 or so clones listed, more than 85% are singletons. Specimen: CD4+ T cells from peripheral blood mononuclear cells, collected in the third trimester of pregnancy. All receptors come from a female donor with multiple sclerosis, enrolled in a pregnancy study. The CDR3 runs from the conserved cysteine through the conserved F or W. A D gene is named only where the DNA matches it firmly. Clone sizes are given selectively: once, few, many, or a class where the clone is expanded.

j_gene: TRBJ1-4
d_gene: .
abundance: .
v_gene: TRBV11-1
CDR3aa: CASSLRQGVDEKLFF
CDR3nt: TGTGCCAGCAGCCTCCGGCAGGGCGTCGATGAAAAACTGTTTTTT

j_gene: TRBJ2-3
d_gene: TRBD2
abundance: .
v_gene: TRBV27
CDR3aa: CASSPGLAGDGTQYF
CDR3nt: TGTGCCAGCAGCCCGGGACTAGCGGGAGACGGTACGCAGTATTTT

j_gene: TRBJ1-1
d_gene: TRBD1
abundance: .
v_gene: TRBV2
CDR3aa: CASRDRGGNTEAFF
CDR3nt: TGTGCCAGCAGGGACAGGGGTGGGAACACTGAAGCTTTCTTT

j_gene: TRBJ1-2
d_gene: .
abundance: .
v_gene: TRBV6-1
CDR3aa: CASSEKQRYGYTF
CDR3nt: TGTGCCAGCAGTGAGAAACAGAGATATGGCTACACCTTC

j_gene: TRBJ2-4
d_gene: .
abundance: .
v_gene: TRBV7-3
CDR3aa: CASSLNGGGNIQYF
CDR3nt: TGTGCCAGCAGCTTAAACGGGGGAGGAAACATTCAGTACTTC

j_gene: TRBJ1-2
d_gene: TRBD1
abundance: .
v_gene: TRBV7-9
CDR3aa: CASSLEQGLGYTF
CDR3nt: TGTGCCAGCAGCTTAGAACAGGGGCTTGGCTACACCTTC

j_gene: TRBJ1-5
d_gene: TRBD1
abundance: .
v_gene: TRBV30
CDR3aa: CAWSVRRTGGYSNQPQHF
CDR3nt: TGTGCCTGGAGTGTACGCCGGACAGGGGGTTATAGCAATCAGCCCCAGCATTTT

j_gene: TRBJ1-1
d_gene: TRBD1
abundance: .
v_gene: TRBV25-1
CDR3aa: CASTPLGTGKNTEAFF
CDR3nt: TGTGCCAGCACCCCCCTTGGGACAGGAAAGAACACTGAAGCTTTCTTT

j_gene: TRBJ2-7
d_gene: TRBD2
abundance: once
v_gene: TRBV4-3
CDR3aa: CASSRGRQGGYEQYF
CDR3nt: TGCGCCAGCAGCCGTGGGCGGCAGGGAGGGTACGAGCAGTACTTC

j_gene: TRBJ1-2
d_gene: TRBD1
abundance: .
v_gene: TRBV7-2
CDR3aa: CASSLASQGGYGYTF
CDR3nt: TGTGCCAGCAGCTTAGCGAGCCAGGGGGGTTATGGCTACACCTTC

j_gene: TRBJ2-3
d_gene: TRBD2
abundance: .
v_gene: TRBV4-2
CDR3aa: CASSQLSSSGGATDTQYF
CDR3nt: TGTGCCAGCAGCCAACTCTCTTCTAGCGGGGGGGCCACAGATACGCAGTATTTT

j_gene: TRBJ1-1
d_gene: .
abundance: .
v_gene: TRBV29-1
CDR3aa: CSVGDSEAFF
CDR3nt: TGCAGCGTTGGAGACAGTGAAGCTTTCTTT

j_gene: TRBJ2-7
d_gene: .
abundance: .
v_gene: TRBV7-2
CDR3aa: CASSSSVGWGAFQGEQYF
CDR3nt: TGTGCCAGCAGCTCCTCGGTAGGTTGGGGCGCCTTCCAAGGGGAGCAGTACTTC

j_gene: TRBJ1-1
d_gene: .
abundance: .
v_gene: TRBV11-2
CDR3aa: CASRSLKGGAFF
CDR3nt: TGTGCCAGCAGGTCCCTGAAGGGCGGGGCTTTCTTT

j_gene: TRBJ2-1
d_gene: TRBD2
abundance: .
v_gene: TRBV4-3
CDR3aa: CASSQDEAGGRNEQFF
CDR3nt: TGCGCCAGCAGCCAAGACGAAGCGGGGGGCCGCAATGAGCAGTTCTTC

j_gene: TRBJ2-1
d_gene: TRBD2
abundance: .
v_gene: TRBV7-9
CDR3aa: CASSLVRLAGGPYNEQFF
CDR3nt: TGTGCCAGCAGCTTAGTGAGACTAGCGGGAGGGCCCTACAATGAGCAGTTCTTC

j_gene: TRBJ1-1
d_gene: TRBD1
abundance: .
v_gene: TRBV6-1
CDR3aa: CASTMTGSTEAFF
CDR3nt: TGTGCCAGCACTATGACAGGGAGCACTGAAGCTTTCTTT

j_gene: TRBJ1-3
d_gene: TRBD1
abundance: .
v_gene: TRBV5-6
CDR3aa: CASSLSGGGTIYF
CDR3nt: TGTGCCAGCAGCTTGTCAGGGGGCGGCACCATATATTTT

j_gene: TRBJ2-7
d_gene: .
abundance: .
v_gene: TRBV5-6
CDR3aa: CASSLYTGYSEQYF
CDR3nt: TGTGCCAGCAGCTTATACACAGGGTACTCCGAGCAGTACTTC

j_gene: TRBJ2-1
d_gene: .
abundance: once
v_gene: TRBV5-1
CDR3aa: CATAPGGSSYNEQFF
CDR3nt: TGCGCCACTGCGCCCGGGGGAAGCTCCTACAATGAGCAGTTCTTC

j_gene: TRBJ2-3
d_gene: TRBD2
abundance: .
v_gene: TRBV5-1
CDR3aa: CASSLASGSRAQYF
CDR3nt: TGCGCCAGCAGCTTGGCCAGCGGGAGTCGTGCGCAGTATTTT

j_gene: TRBJ1-1
d_gene: .
abundance: medium-sized
v_gene: TRBV4-1
CDR3aa: CASSNTGTPILGSNTEAFF
CDR3nt: TGCGCCAGCAGCAACACCGGGACACCCATTTTGGGGAGCAACACTGAAGCTTTCTTT

j_gene: TRBJ1-2
d_gene: TRBD1
abundance: .
v_gene: TRBV29-1
CDR3aa: CSVEVTSQGPPWGGYTF
CDR3nt: TGCAGCGTTGAAGTGACCTCACAGGGGCCGCCTTGGGGTGGCTACACCTTC

j_gene: TRBJ2-1
d_gene: TRBD2
abundance: .
v_gene: TRBV4-2
CDR3aa: CASSQRGAGGGEQFF
CDR3nt: TGTGCCAGCAGCCAAAGGGGGGCGGGGGGCGGTGAGCAGTTCTTC

j_gene: TRBJ1-6
d_gene: TRBD1
abundance: .
v_gene: TRBV18
CDR3aa: CASSPNPDRASSPLHF
CDR3nt: TGTGCCAGCTCACCAAACCCTGACAGGGCCAGTTCACCCCTCCACTTT

j_gene: TRBJ1-2
d_gene: .
abundance: .
v_gene: TRBV5-1
CDR3aa: CASSLGGQDYGYTF
CDR3nt: TGCGCCAGCAGCTTGGGGGGGCAGGACTATGGCTACACCTTC